The TCR beta chain under discussion was sequenced for a study of breast tumors, draining lymph nodes, adjacent tissues. This clonotype showed up many times. Its antigen is currently unknown. TCRdb re-analysed the multiplex PCR reads in MiXCR, keeping a single row per CDR3 protein. Of tens of thousands of distinct CDR3 sequences listed, approximately 49% are singletons. Study observations and caveats: Tumor repertoires ranked between lymph nodes and nontumor tissue in diversity, with V and J gene preferences. Findings are consistent with lymph node origin and intratumoral expansion of most tumor T cells.

The sequenced sample was breast tumor tissue. This clonotype was sampled from a female donor with breast cancer. Some clones in this sample may be carry-over from other donors' samples.

CDR3 coding DNA: TGTGCCAGCAGCGAGTTACAGGGGGCTATTGGGGAAAAACTGTTTTTT. Residues: CASSELQGAIGEKLFF. The rearrangement joins TRBV28 to TRBJ1-4, with 9 bases fitting TRBD1. Germline CDR1 is MDHEN and CDR2 is SYDVKM. The CDR3 is 16 amino acids. J lost 8 bases, V lost 6 bases, and 13 bases had no gene match.